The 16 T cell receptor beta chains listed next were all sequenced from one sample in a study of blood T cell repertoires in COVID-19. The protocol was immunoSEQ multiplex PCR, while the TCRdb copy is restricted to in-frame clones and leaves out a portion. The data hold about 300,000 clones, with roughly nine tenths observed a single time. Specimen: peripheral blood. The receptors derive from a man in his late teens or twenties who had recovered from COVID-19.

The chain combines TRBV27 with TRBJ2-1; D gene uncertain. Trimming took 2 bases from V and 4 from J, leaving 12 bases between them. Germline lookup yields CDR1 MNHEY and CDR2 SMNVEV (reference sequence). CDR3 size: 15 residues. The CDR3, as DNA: TGTGCCAGCAGTTTAGCGCGGCCAGCTTACAATGAGCAGTTCTTC. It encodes CASSLARPAYNEQFF.

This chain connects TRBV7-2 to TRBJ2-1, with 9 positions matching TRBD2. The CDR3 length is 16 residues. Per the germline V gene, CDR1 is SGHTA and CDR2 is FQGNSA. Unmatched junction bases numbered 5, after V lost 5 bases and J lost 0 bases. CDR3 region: CASSPQGLASYNEQFF. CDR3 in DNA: TGTGCCAGCAGCCCCCAGGGACTAGCCTCCTACAATGAGCAGTTCTTC. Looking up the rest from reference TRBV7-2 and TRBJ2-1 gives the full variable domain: GAGVSQSPSNKVTEKGKDVELRCDPISGHTALYWYRQSLGQGLEFLIYFQGNSAPDKSGLPSDRFSAERTGGSVSTLTIQRTQQEDSAVYLCASSPQGLASYNEQFFGPGTRLTVL.

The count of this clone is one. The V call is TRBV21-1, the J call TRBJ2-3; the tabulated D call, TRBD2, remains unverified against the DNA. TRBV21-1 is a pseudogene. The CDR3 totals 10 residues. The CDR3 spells CASSSNTQYF. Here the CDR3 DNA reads TGTGCCAGCAGCAGTAATACGCAGTATTTT.

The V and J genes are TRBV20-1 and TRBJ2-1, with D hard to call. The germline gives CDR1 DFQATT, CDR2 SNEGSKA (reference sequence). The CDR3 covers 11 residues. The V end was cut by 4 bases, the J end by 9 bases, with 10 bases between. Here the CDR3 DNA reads TGCAGTGCTAACCAGGCTATTGAGCAGTTCTTC. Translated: CSANQAIEQFF.

The CDR3 DNA sequence: TGCAGCGCCCAGGGGTCGTCTGACCCCGGGGAGCTGTTTTTT. Translation gives CSAQGSSDPGELFF. The rearrangement links TRBV29-1 to TRBJ2-2; perhaps TRBD1 as D (6 bases). Germline V gives CDR1 SQVTM, CDR2 ANQGSEA. The CDR3 loop spans 14 amino acids. V lost 7 bases to trimming and J lost 6 bases, with 18 bases between them.

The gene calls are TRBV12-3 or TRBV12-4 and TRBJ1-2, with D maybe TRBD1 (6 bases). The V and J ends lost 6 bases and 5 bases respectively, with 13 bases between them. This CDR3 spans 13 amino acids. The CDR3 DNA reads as TGTGCCAGCAGCTTCAGGGGCGCATATGGCTACACCTTC. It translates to CASSFRGAYGYTF.

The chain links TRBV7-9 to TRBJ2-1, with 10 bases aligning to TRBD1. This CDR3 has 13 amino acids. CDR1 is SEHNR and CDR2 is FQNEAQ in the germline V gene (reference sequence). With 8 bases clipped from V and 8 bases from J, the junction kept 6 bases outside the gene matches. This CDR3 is CASDRGRADEQFF. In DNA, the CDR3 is TGTGCCAGCGACAGGGGGCGGGCGGATGAGCAGTTCTTC.

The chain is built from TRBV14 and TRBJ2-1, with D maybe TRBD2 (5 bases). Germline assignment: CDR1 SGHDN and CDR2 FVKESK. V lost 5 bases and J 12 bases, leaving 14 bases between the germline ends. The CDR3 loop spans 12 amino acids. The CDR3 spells CASSDYNTAQFF. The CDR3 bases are TGTGCCAGCAGCGACTATAATACTGCGCAGTTCTTC.

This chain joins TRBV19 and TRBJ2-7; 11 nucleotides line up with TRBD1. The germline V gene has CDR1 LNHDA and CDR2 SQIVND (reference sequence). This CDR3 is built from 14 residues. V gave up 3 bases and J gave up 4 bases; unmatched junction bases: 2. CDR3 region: CASSMGQGEYEQYF. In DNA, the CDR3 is TGTGCCAGTAGTATGGGACAGGGGGAATACGAGCAGTACTTC.

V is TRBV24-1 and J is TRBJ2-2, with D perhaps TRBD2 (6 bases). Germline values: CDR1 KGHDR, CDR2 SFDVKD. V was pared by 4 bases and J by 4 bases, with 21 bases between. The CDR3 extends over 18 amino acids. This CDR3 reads CATSDAPPGRKSTGELFF. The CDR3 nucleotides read TGTGCCACCAGTGACGCGCCCCCCGGGAGAAAGAGCACCGGGGAGCTGTTTTTT.

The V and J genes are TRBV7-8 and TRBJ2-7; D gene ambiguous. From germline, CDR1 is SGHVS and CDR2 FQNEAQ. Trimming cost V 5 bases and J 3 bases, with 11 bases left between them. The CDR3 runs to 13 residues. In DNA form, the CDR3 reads TGTGCCAGCAGCCCGGAGCTTGGCTACGAGCAGTACTTC. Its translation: CASSPELGYEQYF.

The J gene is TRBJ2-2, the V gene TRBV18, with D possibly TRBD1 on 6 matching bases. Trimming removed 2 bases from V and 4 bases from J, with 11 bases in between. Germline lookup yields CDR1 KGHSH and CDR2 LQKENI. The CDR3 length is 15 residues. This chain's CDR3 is CASSPRGSSTGELFF. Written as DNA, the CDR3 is TGTGCCAGCTCACCAAGGGGGTCGAGCACCGGGGAGCTGTTTTTT.

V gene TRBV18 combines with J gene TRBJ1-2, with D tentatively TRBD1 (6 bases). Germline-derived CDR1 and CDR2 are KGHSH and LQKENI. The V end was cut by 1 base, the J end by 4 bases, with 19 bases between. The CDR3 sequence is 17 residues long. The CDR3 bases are TGTGCCAGCTCACCACGCGGTTCAGGGGCTTACCTCTATGGCTACACCTTC. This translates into CASSPRGSGAYLYGYTF.

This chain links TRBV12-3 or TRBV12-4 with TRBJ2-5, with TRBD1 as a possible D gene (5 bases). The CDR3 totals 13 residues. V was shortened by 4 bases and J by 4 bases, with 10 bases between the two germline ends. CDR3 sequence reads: CASSSGIGETQYF. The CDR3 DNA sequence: TGTGCCAGCAGTTCAGGGATTGGAGAGACCCAGTACTTC.

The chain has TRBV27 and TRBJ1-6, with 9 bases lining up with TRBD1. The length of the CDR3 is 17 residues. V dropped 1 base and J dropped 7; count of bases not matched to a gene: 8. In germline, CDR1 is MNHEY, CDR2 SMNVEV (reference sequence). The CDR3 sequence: CASSLLGTGFTNSPLHF. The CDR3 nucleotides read TGTGCCAGCAGTTTATTAGGGACAGGGTTCACCAATTCACCCCTCCACTTT.

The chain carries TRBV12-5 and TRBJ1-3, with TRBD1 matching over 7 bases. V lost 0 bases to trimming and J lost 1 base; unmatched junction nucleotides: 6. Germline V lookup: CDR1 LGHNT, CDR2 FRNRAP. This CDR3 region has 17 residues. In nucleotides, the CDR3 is TGTGCTAGTGGTTTGGTAATGGGGACAGTATCTGGAAACACCATATATTTT. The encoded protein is CASGLVMGTVSGNTIYF.